The T cell receptor beta chain under discussion was sequenced for a study of T cells in Graves' hyperthyroidism and ophthalmopathy. Amplified regions were TCR beta CDR3 sequences from RNA transcripts. The TCR CDR3 was amplified in a first-round RT-PCR using the HTBI primer set. Each CDR3 protein gets one entry after TCRdb re-called the multiplex PCR reads with MiXCR. The sample records over 650,000 distinct CDR3 sequences, about 15% being singletons. CDR1 and CDR2 from the germline V gene are SQVTM and ANQGSEA. This CDR3 is built from 15 residues. After removal of 6 bases from V and 0 bases from J, the junction contained 5 bases not matched to a gene. Study findings and constraints: Most expanded thyroid clonotypes above 0.001 also appeared in blood.

Of note for this clonotype: Its target is not known.

Graves' hyperthyroidism showing no ophthalmopathy progression within 18 months was considered stable. Sample: blood. This clonotype was sampled from a young man with Graves' hyperthyroidism. J is TRBJ2-3 and V is TRBV29-1; 11 nucleotides match TRBD2. CDR3 amino acids: CSVWTSGSSTDTQYF. Here the CDR3 DNA reads TGCAGCGTCTGGACTAGCGGGTCTAGCACAGATACGCAGTATTTT.